What follows are 6 T cell receptor beta chains derived from one specimen sequenced in a study of cytomegalovirus exposure and HLA in healthy donors listed by TCRdb under 2017. Library generation was performed with the immunoSEQ multiplex PCR assay. For the multiplex PCR, a mixture combining 60 forward primers for TCR Vbeta segments and 13 reverse primers for TCR Jbeta segments was used. TCRdb stores this immuneACCESS table with in-frame sequences only. Part of the clones is absent; in the studies checked, under half of the shortfall reflects unresolved V genes, and no reason is known for the rest. The sample data list some 120,000 clones, and roughly 62% of these were observed just once. Of the sample, about 1.5% falls within the top ten clones. Sequencing input: PBMCs. All receptors derive from a man aged 25 to 40 in good health and CMV-seropositive.

This sequence joins TRBV7-9 and TRBJ2-5, with D tentatively TRBD2 (6 bases). CDR3 length: 14 amino acids. V lost 5 bases and J 0 bases, leaving 10 bases between the germline ends. From germline, CDR1 is SEHNR and CDR2 FQNEAQ (reference sequence). The CDR3 loop is CASSPGGNQETQYF. The CDR3 DNA follows: TGTGCCAGCAGCCCTGGGGGGAACCAAGAGACCCAGTACTTC.

In this sample, this clone turned up once. This rearrangement joins TRBV2 to TRBJ1-2; 9 bases agree with TRBD1. V shed 8 bases and J 4 bases; nucleotides not matched to a gene: 5. Looked up from germline, CDR1 is SNHLY and CDR2 is FYNNEI. CDR3 size: 13 residues. The CDR3 DNA sequence: TGTGCCAGCCAGCCGGGACAGGGCTATGGCTACACCTTC. Translated: CASQPGQGYGYTF.

The chain combines TRBV11-2 with TRBJ2-7; 9 bases agree with TRBD1. Germline CDR1 and CDR2: SGHAT and FQNNGV. The V and J ends lost 1 base and 5 bases, in that order; junction bases with no gene match: 0. This CDR3 region has 13 residues. The CDR3 DNA reads TGTGCCAGCAGCTTAGGGACAGGGGACGAGCAGTACTTC. Its protein product is CASSLGTGDEQYF.

The chain has TRBV6-5 and TRBJ1-2; 7 nucleotides line up with TRBD1. The J segment lost 8 bases and the V segment lost 6 bases, leaving 6 bases of the junction unmatched. From germline, CDR1 is MNHEY and CDR2 SVGAGI. The CDR3 covers 12 residues. The CDR3 sequence is CASSTGERGYTF. In nucleotides, the CDR3 is TGTGCCAGCAGCACAGGGGAGAGAGGCTACACCTTC.

The chain is built from TRBV7-3 and TRBJ2-7, with 12 bases lining up with TRBD1. This CDR3 comprises 15 residues. Germline CDR1 SGHTA, CDR2 FQGTGA. V shed 2 bases, J shed 4 bases, and the junction held 3 bases outside the gene matches. The CDR3 DNA is TGTGCCAGCAGCTTACAGGGACAGGGGGCTTACGAGCAGTACTTC. Translation: CASSLQGQGAYEQYF.

This clone appeared a single time. This chain uses TRBV6-6 with TRBJ2-1, with 8 positions matching TRBD1. With V trimmed by 4 bases and J by 8 bases, 7 bases remained unmatched. The CDR3 extends over 14 amino acids. The germline V gene has CDR1 MNHNY and CDR2 SVGAGI (reference sequence). The CDR3 protein is CASSLYRGTDEQFF. CDR3 bases: TGTGCCAGCAGTTTGTACAGGGGGACCGATGAGCAGTTCTTC.